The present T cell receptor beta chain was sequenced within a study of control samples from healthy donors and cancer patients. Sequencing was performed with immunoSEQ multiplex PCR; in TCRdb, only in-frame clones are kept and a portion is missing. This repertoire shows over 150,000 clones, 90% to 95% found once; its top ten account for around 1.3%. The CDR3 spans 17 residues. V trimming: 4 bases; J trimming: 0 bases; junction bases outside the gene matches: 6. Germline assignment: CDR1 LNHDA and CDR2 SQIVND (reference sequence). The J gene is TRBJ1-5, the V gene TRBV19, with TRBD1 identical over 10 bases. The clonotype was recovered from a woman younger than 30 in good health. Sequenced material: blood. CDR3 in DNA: TGTGCCAGTAGTACGACAGGGGGCCCCTATAGCAATCAGCCCCAGCATTTT. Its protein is CASSTTGGPYSNQPQHF. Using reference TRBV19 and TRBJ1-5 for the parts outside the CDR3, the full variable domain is DGGITQSPKYLFRKEGQNVTLSCEQNLNHDAMYWYRQDPGQGLRLIYYSQIVNDFQKGDIAEGYSVSREKKESFPLTVTSAQKNPTAFYLCASSTTGGPYSNQPQHFGDGTRLSIL.